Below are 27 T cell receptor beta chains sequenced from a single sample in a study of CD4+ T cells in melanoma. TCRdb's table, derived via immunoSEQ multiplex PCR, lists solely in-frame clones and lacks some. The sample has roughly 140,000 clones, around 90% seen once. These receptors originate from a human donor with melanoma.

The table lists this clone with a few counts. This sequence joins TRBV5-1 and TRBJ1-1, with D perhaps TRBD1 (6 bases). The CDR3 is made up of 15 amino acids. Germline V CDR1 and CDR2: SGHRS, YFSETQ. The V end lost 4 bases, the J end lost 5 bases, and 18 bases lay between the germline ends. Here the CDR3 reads CASSATPGVRTEAFF. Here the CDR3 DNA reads TGCGCCAGCAGCGCAACCCCAGGGGTAAGAACTGAAGCTTTCTTT.

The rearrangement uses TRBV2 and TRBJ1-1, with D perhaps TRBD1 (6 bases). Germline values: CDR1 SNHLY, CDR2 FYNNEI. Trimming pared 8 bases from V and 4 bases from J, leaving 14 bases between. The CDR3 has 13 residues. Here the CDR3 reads CASGYTGPTEAFF. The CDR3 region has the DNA TGTGCCAGCGGATATACAGGGCCCACTGAAGCTTTCTTT.

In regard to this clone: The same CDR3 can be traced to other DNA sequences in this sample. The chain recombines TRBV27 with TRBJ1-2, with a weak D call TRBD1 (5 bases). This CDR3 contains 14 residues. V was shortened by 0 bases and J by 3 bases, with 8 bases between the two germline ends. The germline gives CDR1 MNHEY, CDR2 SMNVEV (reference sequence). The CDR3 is CASSLSSGDYGYTF. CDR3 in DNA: TGTGCCAGCAGTTTATCCTCGGGGGACTATGGCTACACCTTC.

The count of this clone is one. The DNA of the CDR3 is TGTGCCAGCAGCGACCGGATCGAGGGTAGAAACTATGGCTACACCTTC. Amino acid sequence: CASSDRIEGRNYGYTF. The chain carries TRBV21-1 and TRBJ1-2. TRBV21-1 is marked as a pseudogene. CDR3 length: 16 amino acids.

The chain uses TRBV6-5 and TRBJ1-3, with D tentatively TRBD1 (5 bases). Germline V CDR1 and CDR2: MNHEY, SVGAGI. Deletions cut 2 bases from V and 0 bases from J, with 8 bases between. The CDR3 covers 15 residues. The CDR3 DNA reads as TGTGCCAGCAGTTACCGGACAAACTCTGGAAACACCATATATTTT. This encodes CASSYRTNSGNTIYF.

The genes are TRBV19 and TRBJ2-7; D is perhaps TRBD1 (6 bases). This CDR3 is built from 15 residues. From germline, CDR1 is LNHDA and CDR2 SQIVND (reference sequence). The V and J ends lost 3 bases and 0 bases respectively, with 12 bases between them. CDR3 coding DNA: TGTGCCAGTAGTATCCCCAGGGGCGCCTCCTACGAGCAGTACTTC. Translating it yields CASSIPRGASYEQYF. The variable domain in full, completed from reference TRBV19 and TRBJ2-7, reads DGGITQSPKYLFRKEGQNVTLSCEQNLNHDAMYWYRQDPGQGLRLIYYSQIVNDFQKGDIAEGYSVSREKKESFPLTVTSAQKNPTAFYLCASSIPRGASYEQYFGPGTRLTVT.

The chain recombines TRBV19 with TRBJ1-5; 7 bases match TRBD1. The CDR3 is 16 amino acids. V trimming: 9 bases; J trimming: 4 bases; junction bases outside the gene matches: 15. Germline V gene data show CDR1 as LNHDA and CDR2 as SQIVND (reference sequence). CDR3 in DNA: TGTGCCAGCGATCTAGGGGGCAGAAAATGGAATCAGCCCCAGCATTTT. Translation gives CASDLGGRKWNQPQHF.

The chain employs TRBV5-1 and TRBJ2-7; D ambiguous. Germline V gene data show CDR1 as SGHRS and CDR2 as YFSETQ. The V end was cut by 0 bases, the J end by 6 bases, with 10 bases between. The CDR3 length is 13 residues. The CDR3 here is CASSLGTASEQYF. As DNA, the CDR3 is TGCGCCAGCAGCTTGGGCACTGCCTCCGAGCAGTACTTC.

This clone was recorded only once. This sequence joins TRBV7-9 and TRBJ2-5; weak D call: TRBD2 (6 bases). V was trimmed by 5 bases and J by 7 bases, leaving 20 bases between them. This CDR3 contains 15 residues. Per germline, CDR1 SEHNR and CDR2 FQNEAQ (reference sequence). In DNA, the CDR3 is TGTGCCAGCAGCCGCTGGGGAGGAGGCACCGGGACCCAGTACTTC. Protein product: CASSRWGGGTGTQYF. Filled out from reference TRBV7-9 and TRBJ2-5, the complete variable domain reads DTGVSQNPRHKITKRGQNVTFRCDPISEHNRLYWYRQTLGQGPEFLTYFQNEAQLEKSRLLSDRFSAERPKGSFSTLEIQRTEQGDSAMYLCASSRWGGGTGTQYFGPGTRLLVL.

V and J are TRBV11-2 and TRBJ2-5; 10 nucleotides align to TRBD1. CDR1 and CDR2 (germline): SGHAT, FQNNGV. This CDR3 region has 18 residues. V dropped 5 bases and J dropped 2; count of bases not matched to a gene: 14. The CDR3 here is CASSATLGTGATQETQYF. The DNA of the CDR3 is TGTGCCAGCAGCGCCACCCTGGGGACAGGGGCCACACAAGAGACCCAGTACTTC.

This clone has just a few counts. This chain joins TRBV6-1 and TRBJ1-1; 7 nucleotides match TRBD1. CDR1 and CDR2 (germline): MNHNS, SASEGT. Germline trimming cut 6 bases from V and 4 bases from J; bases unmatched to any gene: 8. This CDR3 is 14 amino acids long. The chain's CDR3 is CASSRVDRATEAFF. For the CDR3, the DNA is TGTGCCAGCAGCCGGGTTGACAGGGCCACTGAAGCTTTCTTT.

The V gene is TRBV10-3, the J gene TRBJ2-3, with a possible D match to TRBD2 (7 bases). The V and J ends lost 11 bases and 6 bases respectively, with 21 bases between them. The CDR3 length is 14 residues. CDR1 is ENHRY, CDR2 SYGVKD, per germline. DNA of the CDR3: TGTGCCGTCGATCACTCGGGGGGCGGGGATACGCAGTATTTT. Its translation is CAVDHSGGGDTQYF.

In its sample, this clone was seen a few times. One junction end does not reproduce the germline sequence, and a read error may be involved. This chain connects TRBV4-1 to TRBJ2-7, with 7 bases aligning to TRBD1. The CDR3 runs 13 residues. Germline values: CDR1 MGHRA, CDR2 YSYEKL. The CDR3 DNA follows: TGCGCCAGCAGTCAAGGGGGCACCTACGAGCAGTACTTC. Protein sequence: CASSQGGTYEQYF.

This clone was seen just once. For the CDR3, the DNA is TGTGCCAGCAGTGAAGAGGCTAGCCCTAGCTCCTACGAGCAGTACTTC. This translates into CASSEEASPSSYEQYF. The gene calls are TRBV6-1 and TRBJ2-7, with a tentative D call TRBD2 (5 bases). Trimming stripped 1 base from V and 0 bases from J, with 13 bases between. There are 16 residues in the CDR3. CDR1 MNHNS and CDR2 SASEGT come from the germline V gene.

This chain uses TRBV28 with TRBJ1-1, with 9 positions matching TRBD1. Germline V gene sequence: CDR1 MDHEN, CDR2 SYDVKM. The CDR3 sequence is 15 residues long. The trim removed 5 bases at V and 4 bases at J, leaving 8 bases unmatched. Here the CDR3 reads CASSPHPTGGTEAFF. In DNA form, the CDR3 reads TGTGCCAGCAGTCCCCACCCGACAGGGGGCACTGAAGCTTTCTTT.

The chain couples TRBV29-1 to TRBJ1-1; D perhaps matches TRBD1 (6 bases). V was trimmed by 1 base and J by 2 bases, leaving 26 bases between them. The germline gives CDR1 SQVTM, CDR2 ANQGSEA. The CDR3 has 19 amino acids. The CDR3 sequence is CSVEGLAPRGRGGNTEAFF. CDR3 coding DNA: TGCAGCGTTGAAGGACTTGCCCCTCGGGGGCGGGGGGGTAACACTGAAGCTTTCTTT.

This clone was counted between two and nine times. This CDR3 reads CASRRDFGEKLFF. CDR3 nucleotides: TGTGCCAGCCGCCGTGACTTCGGTGAAAAACTGTTTTTT. This chain uses TRBV7-9 with TRBJ1-4; D gene uncertain. The CDR3 sequence is 13 residues long. Germline V gene data show CDR1 as SEHNR and CDR2 as FQNEAQ (reference sequence). Trimming pared 8 bases from V and 7 bases from J, leaving 14 bases between.

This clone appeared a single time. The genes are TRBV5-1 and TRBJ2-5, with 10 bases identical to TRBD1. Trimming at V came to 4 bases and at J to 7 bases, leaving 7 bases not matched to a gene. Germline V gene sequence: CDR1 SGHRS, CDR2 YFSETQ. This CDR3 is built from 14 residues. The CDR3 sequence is CASSPQGQGRTQYF. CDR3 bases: TGCGCCAGCAGCCCCCAGGGACAGGGGCGGACCCAGTACTTC.

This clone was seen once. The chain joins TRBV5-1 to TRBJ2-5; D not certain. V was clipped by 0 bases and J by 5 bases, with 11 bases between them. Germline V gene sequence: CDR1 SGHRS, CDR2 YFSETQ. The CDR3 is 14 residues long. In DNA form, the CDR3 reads TGCGCCAGCAGCTTGGACGCCGGTCGGGAGACCCAGTACTTC. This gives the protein CASSLDAGRETQYF.

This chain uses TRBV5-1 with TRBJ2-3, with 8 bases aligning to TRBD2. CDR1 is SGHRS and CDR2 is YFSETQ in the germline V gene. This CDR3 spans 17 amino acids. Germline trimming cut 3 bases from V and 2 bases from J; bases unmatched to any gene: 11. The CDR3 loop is CASSSGALADNTDTQYF. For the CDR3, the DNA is TGCGCCAGCAGCTCGGGGGCACTAGCGGACAACACAGATACGCAGTATTTT. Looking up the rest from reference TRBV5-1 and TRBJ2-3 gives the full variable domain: KAGVTQTPRYLIKTRGQQVTLSCSPISGHRSVSWYQQTPGQGLQFLFEYFSETQRNKGNFPGRFSGRQFSNSRSEMNVSTLELGDSALYLCASSSGALADNTDTQYFGPGTRLTVL.

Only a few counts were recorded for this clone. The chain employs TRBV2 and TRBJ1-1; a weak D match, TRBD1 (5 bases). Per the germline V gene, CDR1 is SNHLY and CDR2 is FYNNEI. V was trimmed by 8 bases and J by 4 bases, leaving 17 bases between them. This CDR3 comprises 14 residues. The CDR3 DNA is TGTGCCAGCTATTGGGTTGGGGGTGCCACTGAAGCTTTCTTT. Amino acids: CASYWVGGATEAFF.

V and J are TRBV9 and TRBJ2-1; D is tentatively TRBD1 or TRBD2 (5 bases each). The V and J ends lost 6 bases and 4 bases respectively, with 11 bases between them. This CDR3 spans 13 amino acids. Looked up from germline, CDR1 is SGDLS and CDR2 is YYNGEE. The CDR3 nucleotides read TGTGCCAGCACCGGGACGTCTTACAATGAGCAGTTCTTC. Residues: CASTGTSYNEQFF. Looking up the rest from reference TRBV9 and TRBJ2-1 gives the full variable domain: DSGVTQTPKHLITATGQRVTLRCSPRSGDLSVYWYQQSLDQGLQFLIQYYNGEERAKGNILERFSAQQFPDLHSELNLSSLELGDSALYFCASTGTSYNEQFFGPGTRLTVL.

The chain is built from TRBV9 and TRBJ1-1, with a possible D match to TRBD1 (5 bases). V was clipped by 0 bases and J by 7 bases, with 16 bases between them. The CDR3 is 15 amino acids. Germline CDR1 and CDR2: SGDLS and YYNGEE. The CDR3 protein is CASSVEGIWGREAFF. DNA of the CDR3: TGTGCCAGCAGCGTAGAGGGGATATGGGGTCGTGAAGCTTTCTTT.

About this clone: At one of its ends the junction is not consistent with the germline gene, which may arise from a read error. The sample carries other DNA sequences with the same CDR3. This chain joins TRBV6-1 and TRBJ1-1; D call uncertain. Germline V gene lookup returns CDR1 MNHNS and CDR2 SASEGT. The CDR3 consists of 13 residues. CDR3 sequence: CASSEVRGTEAFF. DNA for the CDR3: TGTGCTAGCAGTGAAGTCCGGGGCACTGAAGCTTTCTTT.

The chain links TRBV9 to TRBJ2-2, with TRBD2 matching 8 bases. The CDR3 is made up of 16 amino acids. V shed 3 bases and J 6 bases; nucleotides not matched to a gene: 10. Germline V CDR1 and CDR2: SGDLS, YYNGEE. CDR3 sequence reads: CASSGIPGLVPGELFF. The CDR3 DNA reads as TGTGCCAGCAGCGGAATACCGGGACTAGTTCCCGGGGAGCTGTTTTTT. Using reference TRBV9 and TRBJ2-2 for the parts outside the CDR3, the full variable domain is DSGVTQTPKHLITATGQRVTLRCSPRSGDLSVYWYQQSLDQGLQFLIQYYNGEERAKGNILERFSAQQFPDLHSELNLSSLELGDSALYFCASSGIPGLVPGELFFGEGSRLTVL.

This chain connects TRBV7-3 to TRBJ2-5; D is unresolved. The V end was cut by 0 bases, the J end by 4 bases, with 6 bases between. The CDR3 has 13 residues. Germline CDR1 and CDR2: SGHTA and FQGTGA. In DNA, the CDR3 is TGTGCCAGCAGCTTAACTGTTCGAGAGACCCAGTACTTC. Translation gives CASSLTVRETQYF.

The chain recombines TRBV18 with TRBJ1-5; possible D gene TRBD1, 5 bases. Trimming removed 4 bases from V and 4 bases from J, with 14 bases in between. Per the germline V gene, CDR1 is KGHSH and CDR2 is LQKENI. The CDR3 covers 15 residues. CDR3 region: CASSQIQGANQPQHF. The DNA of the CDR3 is TGTGCCAGCTCACAGATTCAGGGAGCAAATCAGCCCCAGCATTTT.